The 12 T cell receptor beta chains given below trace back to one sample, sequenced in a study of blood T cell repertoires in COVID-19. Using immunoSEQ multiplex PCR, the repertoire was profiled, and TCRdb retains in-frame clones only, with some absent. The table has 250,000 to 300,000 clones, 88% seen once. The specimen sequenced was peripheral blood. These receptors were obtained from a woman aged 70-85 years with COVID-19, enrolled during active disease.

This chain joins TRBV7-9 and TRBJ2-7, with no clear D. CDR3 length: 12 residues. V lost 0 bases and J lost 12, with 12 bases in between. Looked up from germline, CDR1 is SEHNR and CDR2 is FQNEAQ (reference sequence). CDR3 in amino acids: CASSLAQARLYF. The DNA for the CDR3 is TGTGCCAGCAGCTTAGCCCAAGCTAGACTGTACTTC.

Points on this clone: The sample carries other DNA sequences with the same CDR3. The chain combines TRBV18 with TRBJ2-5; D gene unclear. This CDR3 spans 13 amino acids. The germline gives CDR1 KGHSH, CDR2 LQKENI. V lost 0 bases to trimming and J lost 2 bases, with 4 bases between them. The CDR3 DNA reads TGTGCCAGCTCACCACCCGTACAAGAGACCCAGTACTTC. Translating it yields CASSPPVQETQYF.

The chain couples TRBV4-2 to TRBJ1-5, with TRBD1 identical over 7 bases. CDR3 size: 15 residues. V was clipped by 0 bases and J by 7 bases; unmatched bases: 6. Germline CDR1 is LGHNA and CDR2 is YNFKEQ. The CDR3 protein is CASSQDYRGGQPQHF. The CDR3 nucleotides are TGTGCCAGCAGCCAAGATTACAGGGGCGGACAGCCCCAGCATTTT.

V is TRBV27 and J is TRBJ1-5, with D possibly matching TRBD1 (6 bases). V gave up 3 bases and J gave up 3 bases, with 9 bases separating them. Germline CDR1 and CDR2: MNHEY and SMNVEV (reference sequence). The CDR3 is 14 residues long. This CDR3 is CASSFRTANQPQHF. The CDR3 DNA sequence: TGTGCCAGCAGTTTCAGGACAGCCAATCAGCCCCAGCATTTT.

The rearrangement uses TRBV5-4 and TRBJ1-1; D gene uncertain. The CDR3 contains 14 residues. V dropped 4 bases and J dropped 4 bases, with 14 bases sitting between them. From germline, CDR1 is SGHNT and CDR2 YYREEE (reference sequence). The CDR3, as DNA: TGTGCCAGCAGCCTGGGTGGGCTTCCCACTGAAGCTTTCTTT. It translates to CASSLGGLPTEAFF.

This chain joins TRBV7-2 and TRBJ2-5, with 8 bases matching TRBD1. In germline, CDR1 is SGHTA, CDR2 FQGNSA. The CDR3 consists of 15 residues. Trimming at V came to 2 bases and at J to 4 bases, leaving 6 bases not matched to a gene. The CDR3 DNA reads TGTGCCAGCAGCTTATCAGGGGGCGCCCCAGAGACCCAGTACTTC. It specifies CASSLSGGAPETQYF. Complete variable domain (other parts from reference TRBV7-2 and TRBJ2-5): GAGVSQSPSNKVTEKGKDVELRCDPISGHTALYWYRQSLGQGLEFLIYFQGNSAPDKSGLPSDRFSAERTGGSVSTLTIQRTQQEDSAVYLCASSLSGGAPETQYFGPGTRLLVL.

The CDR3 bases are TGTGCCAGTAGTCGGGACAGGGGAACCTATGGCTACACCTTC. Its translation: CASSRDRGTYGYTF. The V and J genes are TRBV19 and TRBJ1-2, with 10 bases lining up with TRBD1. J lost 4 bases, V lost 5 bases, and 4 bases had no gene match. The CDR3 is 14 residues long. Per germline, CDR1 LNHDA and CDR2 SQIVND (reference sequence). The variable domain in full, with the rest retrieved from reference TRBV19 and TRBJ1-2, is DGGITQSPKYLFRKEGQNVTLSCEQNLNHDAMYWYRQDPGQGLRLIYYSQIVNDFQKGDIAEGYSVSREKKESFPLTVTSAQKNPTAFYLCASSRDRGTYGYTFGSGTRLTVV.

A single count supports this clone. The CDR3 is CASSHRAQPQHF. CDR3 bases: TGTGCCAGCAGCCATAGAGCCCAGCCCCAGCATTTT. J is TRBJ1-5 and V is TRBV6-2 or TRBV6-3; no reliable D call. The CDR3 is made up of 12 amino acids. From germline, CDR1 is MNHEY and CDR2 SVGEGT. V was shortened by 6 bases and J by 7 bases, with 10 bases between the two germline ends.

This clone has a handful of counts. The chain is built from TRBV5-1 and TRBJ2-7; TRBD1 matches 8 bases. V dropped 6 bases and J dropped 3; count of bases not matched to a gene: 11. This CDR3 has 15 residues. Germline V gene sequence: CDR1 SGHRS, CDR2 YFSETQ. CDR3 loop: CASTPSIGTGYEQYF. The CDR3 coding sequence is TGCGCCAGCACCCCGTCTATAGGGACAGGCTACGAGCAGTACTTC.

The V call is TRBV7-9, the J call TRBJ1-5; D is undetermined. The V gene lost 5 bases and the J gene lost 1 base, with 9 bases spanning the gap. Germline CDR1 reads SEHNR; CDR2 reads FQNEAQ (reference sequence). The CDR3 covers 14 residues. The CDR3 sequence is CASSVGASNQPQHF. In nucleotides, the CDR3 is TGTGCCAGCAGCGTGGGAGCCAGCAATCAGCCCCAGCATTTT.

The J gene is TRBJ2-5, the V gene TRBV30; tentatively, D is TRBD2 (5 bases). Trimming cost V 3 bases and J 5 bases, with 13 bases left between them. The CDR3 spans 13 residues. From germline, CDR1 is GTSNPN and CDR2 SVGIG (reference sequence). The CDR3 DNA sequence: TGTGCCTGGAGGAGGAGGCCAACGGAGACCCAGTACTTC. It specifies CAWRRRPTETQYF.

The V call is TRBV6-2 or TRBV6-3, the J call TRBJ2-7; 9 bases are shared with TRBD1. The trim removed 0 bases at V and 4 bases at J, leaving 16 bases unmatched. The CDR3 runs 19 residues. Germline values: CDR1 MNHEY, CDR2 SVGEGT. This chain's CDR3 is CASSYSGGTGQGKRYEQYF. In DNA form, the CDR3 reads TGTGCCAGCAGTTACTCTGGCGGGACAGGGCAGGGAAAAAGATACGAGCAGTACTTC.